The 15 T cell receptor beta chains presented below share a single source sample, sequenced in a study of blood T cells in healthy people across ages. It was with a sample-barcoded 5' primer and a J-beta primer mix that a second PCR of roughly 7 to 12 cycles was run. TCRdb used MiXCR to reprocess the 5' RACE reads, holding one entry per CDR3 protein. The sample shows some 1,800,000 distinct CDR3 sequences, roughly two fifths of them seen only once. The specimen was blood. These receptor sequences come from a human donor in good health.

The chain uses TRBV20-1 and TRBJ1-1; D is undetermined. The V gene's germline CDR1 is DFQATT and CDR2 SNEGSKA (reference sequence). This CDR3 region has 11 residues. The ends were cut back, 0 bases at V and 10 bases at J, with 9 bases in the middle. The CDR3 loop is CSARETAGAFF. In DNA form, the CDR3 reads TGCAGTGCTAGAGAAACGGCGGGAGCTTTCTTT.

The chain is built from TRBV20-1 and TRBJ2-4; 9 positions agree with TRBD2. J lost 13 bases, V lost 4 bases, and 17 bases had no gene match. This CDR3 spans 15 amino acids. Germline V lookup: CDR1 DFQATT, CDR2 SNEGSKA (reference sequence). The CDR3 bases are TGCAGTGCTAATCCAGCGGGGGGCCGGTTCAATGAGCAGTACTTC. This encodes CSANPAGGRFNEQYF.

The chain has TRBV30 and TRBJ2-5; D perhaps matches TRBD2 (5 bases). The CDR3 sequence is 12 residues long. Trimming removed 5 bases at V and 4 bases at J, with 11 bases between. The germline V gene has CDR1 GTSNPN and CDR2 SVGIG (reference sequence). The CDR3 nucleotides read TGTGCCTGGGGGTTACGGGGAGAGACCCAGTACTTC. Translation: CAWGLRGETQYF.

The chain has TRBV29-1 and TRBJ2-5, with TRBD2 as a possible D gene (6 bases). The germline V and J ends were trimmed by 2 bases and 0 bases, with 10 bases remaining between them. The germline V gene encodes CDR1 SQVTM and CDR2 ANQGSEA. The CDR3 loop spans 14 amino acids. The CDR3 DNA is TGCAGCGTTGAACCCCGGGGGTACCAAGAGACCCAGTACTTC. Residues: CSVEPRGYQETQYF.

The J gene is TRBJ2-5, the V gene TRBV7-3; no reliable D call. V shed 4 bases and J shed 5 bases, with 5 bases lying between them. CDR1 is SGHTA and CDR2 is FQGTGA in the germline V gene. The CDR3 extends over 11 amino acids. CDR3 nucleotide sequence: TGTGCCAGCAGCTCAAATGAGACCCAGTACTTC. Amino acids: CASSSNETQYF.

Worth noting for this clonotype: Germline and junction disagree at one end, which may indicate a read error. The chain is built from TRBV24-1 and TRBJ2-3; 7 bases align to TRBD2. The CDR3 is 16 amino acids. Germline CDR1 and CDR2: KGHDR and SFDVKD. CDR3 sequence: CAASGTNSGAGDTQYF. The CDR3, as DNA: TGTGCCGCCAGTGGGACGAACAGCGGGGCCGGGGATACGCAGTATTTT.

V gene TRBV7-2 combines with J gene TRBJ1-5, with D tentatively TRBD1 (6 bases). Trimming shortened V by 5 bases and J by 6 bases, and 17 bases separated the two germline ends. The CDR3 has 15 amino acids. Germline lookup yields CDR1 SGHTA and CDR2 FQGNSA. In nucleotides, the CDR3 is TGTGCCAGCAGCCCGTGGGACACCGGGGGTCAGCCCCAGCATTTT. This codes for CASSPWDTGGQPQHF. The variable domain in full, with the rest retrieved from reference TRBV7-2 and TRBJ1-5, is GAGVSQSPSNKVTEKGKDVELRCDPISGHTALYWYRQSLGQGLEFLIYFQGNSAPDKSGLPSDRFSAERTGGSVSTLTIQRTQQEDSAVYLCASSPWDTGGQPQHFGDGTRLSIL.

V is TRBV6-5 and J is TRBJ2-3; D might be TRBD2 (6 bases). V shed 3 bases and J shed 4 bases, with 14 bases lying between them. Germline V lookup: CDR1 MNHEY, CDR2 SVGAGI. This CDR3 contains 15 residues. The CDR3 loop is CASSYGGIYSDTQYF. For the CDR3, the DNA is TGTGCCAGCAGTTATGGGGGGATCTATTCAGATACGCAGTATTTT.

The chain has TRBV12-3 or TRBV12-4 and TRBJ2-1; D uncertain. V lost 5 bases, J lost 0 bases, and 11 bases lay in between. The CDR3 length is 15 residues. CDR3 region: CASSPPLASYNEQFF. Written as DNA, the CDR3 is TGTGCCAGCAGTCCACCGCTGGCCTCCTACAATGAGCAGTTCTTC.

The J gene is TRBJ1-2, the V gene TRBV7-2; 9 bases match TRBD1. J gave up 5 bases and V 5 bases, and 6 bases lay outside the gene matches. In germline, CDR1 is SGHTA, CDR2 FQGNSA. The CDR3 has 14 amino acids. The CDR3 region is CASSAKGQGYGYTF. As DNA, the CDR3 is TGTGCCAGCAGCGCAAAGGGACAGGGATATGGCTACACCTTC.

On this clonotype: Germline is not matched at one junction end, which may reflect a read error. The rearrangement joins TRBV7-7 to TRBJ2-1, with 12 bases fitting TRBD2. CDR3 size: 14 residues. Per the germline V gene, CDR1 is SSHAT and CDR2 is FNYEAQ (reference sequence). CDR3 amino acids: CASSRLAGENEQFF. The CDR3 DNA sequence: TGTGCTAGCAGTCGACTAGCGGGGGAAAATGAGCAGTTCTTC.

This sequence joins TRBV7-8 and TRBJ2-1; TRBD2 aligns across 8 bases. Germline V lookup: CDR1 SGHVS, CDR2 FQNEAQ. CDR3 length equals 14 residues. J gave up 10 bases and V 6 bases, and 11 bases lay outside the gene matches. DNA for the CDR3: TGTGCCAGCAGGACTTCCGGGACTAGTGGAGAGCAGTTCTTC. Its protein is CASRTSGTSGEQFF.

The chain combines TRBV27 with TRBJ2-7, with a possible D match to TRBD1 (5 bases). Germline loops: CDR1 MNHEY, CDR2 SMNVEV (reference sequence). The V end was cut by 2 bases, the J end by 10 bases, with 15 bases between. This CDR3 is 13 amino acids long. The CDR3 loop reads CASSLAGWSDQYF. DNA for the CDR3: TGTGCCAGCAGTTTAGCAGGGTGGAGCGACCAGTACTTC.

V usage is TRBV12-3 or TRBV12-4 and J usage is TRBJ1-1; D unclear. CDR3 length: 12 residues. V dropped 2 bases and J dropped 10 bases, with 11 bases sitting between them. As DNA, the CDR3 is TGTGCCAGCAGTTTAAGGCCTAAGGGAGCTTTCTTT. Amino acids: CASSLRPKGAFF.

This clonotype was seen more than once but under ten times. The CDR3 nucleotides are TGTGCCAGCAGCTTGTCTTTCGGGGGGACCACTGAAGCTTTCTTT. Translated: CASSLSFGGTTEAFF. The chain uses TRBV7-4 and TRBJ1-1; maybe TRBD1 (5 bases). The V gene's germline CDR1 is SGHVT and CDR2 SQSDAQ. Trimming removed 3 bases at V and 4 bases at J, with 15 bases between. This CDR3 contains 15 residues.